This T cell receptor beta chain is from a study of blood T cell repertoires in COVID-19. Per the original methods: Amplification from reference gene primers served as the basis for estimated nucleated cell counts. Profiled with immunoSEQ multiplex PCR; TCRdb holds only in-frame clones, not every one. That table gives V, J and clone size, and the DNA gave D and trimming. Counted here are some 96,000 clones, 70% to 80% occurring once; the ten biggest clones make up about an eighth. With 0 bases removed from V and 8 bases from J, the gap between germline ends came to 13 bases. The CDR3 is made up of 15 amino acids. Germline V lookup: CDR1 MNHEY, CDR2 SVGAGI.

The chain combines TRBV6-5 with TRBJ1-4; D gene unclear. The TCR originated in a woman aged 70-85 years with acute or convalescent COVID-19. The sample was peripheral blood. CDR3 bases: TGTGCCAGCAGTTACTCGCCCTCCCGGGGAGAAAAACTGTTTTTT. Its protein product is CASSYSPSRGEKLFF.